Sequencing of this T cell receptor (beta chain) was carried out in a study of regulatory T cells in long-lasting Graves disease (dated by TCRdb to about 2021). Turning to the overall study: Persistent Graves' disease was defined as persistently positive TSH receptor autoantibodies together with antithyroid drug treatment for over 5 years. Patients with persistent Graves' disease were compared with patients with newly diagnosed Graves' disease using TCR sequencing and RNA sequencing of peripheral blood. The study took place in China and was registered as a clinical trial. TCR sequencing covered around 13 persistent and roughly 20 newly diagnosed Graves' disease patients, 33 samples in total. Persistent Graves' disease patients in the clinical cohort had taken antithyroid drugs for roughly ten years on average.

This sample's time point label indicates: persistent/refractory GD, antithyroid drugs over 5 years with positive TRAb. For both TCR sequencing and RNA sequencing, RNA was extracted from PBMCs in TRIzol. The diagnosis of Graves' disease was made according to American Thyroid Association guidelines. Patients were recruited from an endocrinology department in Xi'an, China. From each patient, approximately 9.9 milliliters of peripheral blood was collected into an EDTA anticoagulant tube. Ficoll Paque Plus density gradient separation was used to isolate PBMCs, and no further T cell sorting was done. An Agilent 2100 Bioanalyzer and agarose gel were used to check RNA quality, and a NanoDrop 2000 was used to measure RNA concentration. Results the study describes overall, beyond this receptor: Preferential use of TRBV28, TRBJ1-2 and TRBJ2-5 was observed in persistent disease, whereas TRBV20-1 and TRBJ2-1 were favored in newly diagnosed disease. Persistent Graves' disease patients showed lower TCR Shannon entropy and fewer highly expanded clones than newly diagnosed patients, suggesting clonal expansion. Sequencing and analysis were limited to the TCR beta chain. Only peripheral blood was studied, because thyroid tissue, the primary lesion, was inaccessible. More public clonotypes were shared among persistent patients (about 2,800) than among newly diagnosed patients (approximately 930). The small sample size was acknowledged by the authors as a limitation that may reduce accuracy.

Per the germline V gene, SGHAT is the CDR1 and FQNNGV is the CDR2. From cysteine to phenylalanine, the CDR3 is 19 amino acids long. The CDR3 DNA has 57 bases and is translated from base 1. V is trimmed back by 1 base and J by 1 base, and the junction contains 10 bases that no gene match accounts for. In regard to this clonotype: Its antigen specificity is not known. No much larger clonotype is one base removed from it; base qualities were not supplied.

Library method: multiplex PCR. Sequencer: Illumina HiSeq 4000. iRepertoire HTBI primers and Arm-PCR amplification of CDR3 regions were used to construct TCR beta libraries. Before sequencing, the PCR products went through gel purification. Processing in the source paper ran as follows. A total of fewer than 65 TRBV and some 15 TRBJ segments were identified across samples and were used for gene usage analysis of CDR3 amino acid clonotypes. COPE and FqMerger were used to merge filtered high-quality paired reads into contigs. BLAST was used to align contigs to IMGT TRBV, TRBD and TRBJ reference genes, with CDR3 defined following IMGT. Clonotypes above 0.1% frequency were classified as highly expanded clones. Shannon entropy served as the measure of repertoire diversity, while the Gini coefficient captured V-J evenness. Public clonotypes were defined as clonotypes shared by more than one individual. TCRdb reworked the public reads: Q25 trimming with fastp, MiXCR clone assembly, productive beta chains retained. Identical CDR3 proteins give one entry, which carries the most common genes and DNA. The V and J calls here are based on TCRdb, not the publication. A total of 650,000 to 700,000 distinct CDR3 sequences appear in this sample, around 32% of them only once. The top ten constitute about two fifths of the sample.

The sequenced sample was peripheral blood mononuclear cells (PBMCs), obtained when the disease was refractory, from a patient treated with antithyroid drugs. This receptor was obtained from a female donor with Graves disease. The rearrangement combines TRBV11-2 with TRBJ1-2; 12 middle bases align to TRBD1. CDR3 loop: CASSLGGPGQGAHNYGYTF. The nucleotides read TGTGCCAGCAGCTTAGGTGGGCCGGGACAGGGGGCGCATAACTATGGCTACACCTTC.